The entry that follows covers one TCR beta chain sequence. This specimen comes from a study of blood T cell repertoires in COVID-19. There are 15 residues in the CDR3. CDR1 KGHSH and CDR2 LQKENI come from the germline V gene. The V segment lost 5 bases and the J segment 5 bases; nucleotides outside the gene matches: 10. Clones were sequenced by immunoSEQ multiplex PCR, and TCRdb holds only the in-frame ones, with some missing. Among approximately 210,000 clones, 88% were seen once, and the ten largest hold about 1.5%. The J gene is TRBJ1-1, the V gene TRBV18, with TRBD1 matching over 8 bases. Sequencing input: peripheral blood. The sequence was collected from a man in his late teens or twenties with active or convalescent COVID-19. CDR3 residues: CASSIQGARNTEAFF. In DNA, the CDR3 is TGTGCCAGCTCAATCCAGGGGGCTCGGAATACTGAAGCTTTCTTT.